This T cell receptor (beta chain) was observed in a study of graft-versus-host responses after intestinal transplantation. CDR1 is MNHNS and CDR2 is SASEGT in the germline V gene. V was pared by 10 bases and J by 5 bases, with 11 bases between. This CDR3 spans 11 amino acids. Concerning this clone: Its antigen is still unknown.

Libraries were prepared by immunoSEQ multiplex PCR; TCRdb keeps only in-frame clonotypes and omits some of them. Of over 90,000 clones listed, approximately 94% are singletons. This TCR came from a human donor who received an intestinal transplant. The specimen comprised unstimulated CD8+ T cells sorted from spleen or lymph node cells, sampled before intestinal transplant. The chain joins TRBV6-1 to TRBJ1-2; D not resolved. Written as DNA, the CDR3 is TGTGCCACCATTGACAATTATGGCTACACCTTC. This gives the protein CATIDNYGYTF.